This T cell receptor beta chain was profiled in a study of blood T cell repertoires in COVID-19. In the study overall: Acute-phase and convalescent COVID-19 samples originated in the United States, Italy and Spain. PBMCs, B-cell-depleted T cells, or T cells were the source of the cDNA or gDNA that made up the material.

Per the study methods: Amplification with reference gene primers provided the estimates of nucleated cell counts. Clones were sequenced by immunoSEQ multiplex PCR, and TCRdb holds only the in-frame ones, with some missing. V, J and clone size were drawn from that table, and D and trimming were deduced from the DNA. Of about 280,000 clones in the sample, around 90% were seen once. This CDR3 comprises 15 residues. Losses at the gene ends were 3 bases for V and 7 bases for J; bases not matched to a gene: 4. The germline gives CDR1 MGHDK, CDR2 SYGVNS. The material sequenced was peripheral blood. The V call is TRBV25-1, the J call TRBJ1-6; 9 bases line up with TRBD1. The clonotype originates from a man aged 18-30 years with active or convalescent COVID-19. The CDR3 sequence is CASSDYRGQNSPLHF. In nucleotides, the CDR3 is TGTGCCAGCAGTGATTACAGGGGGCAAAATTCACCCCTCCACTTT.